This T cell receptor (beta chain) was sequenced for a study of molecular identifiers for immune sequencing clone quantification. General study results and limits: Clonotypes topping 20 RNA copies carried over 97% of effector molecules but under 1% of naive ones.

TCRdb processed the PCR reads anew with MiXCR; each CDR3 protein has one entry. The profile shows roughly 630,000 distinct CDR3 sequences, around 25% of them singletons. As concerns this clonotype: Its target is not known. A much larger clone is a single base away; this may be a read error. The conserved phenylalanine or tryptophan normally closing the CDR3 is absent here, so this likely arose from a read error.

V was pared by 3 bases and J by 0 bases, with 8 bases between. Germline V CDR1 and CDR2: GTSNPN, SVGIG (reference sequence). This CDR3 is 13 amino acids long. Sequences were obtained from naive CD8+ T cells from blood, with Jurkat cell RNA spiked in. Subset defined: FACS-sorted CD8+CD4-CCR7+CD45RA+ naive T cells. The receptor's source is a human donor in good health. Some libraries in this study had Jurkat cell RNA spiked in. J is TRBJ1-1 and V is TRBV30, with D tentatively TRBD1 (5 bases). CDR3 amino acids: CAWSGALNTEAFS. The CDR3 bases are TGTGCCTGGAGCGGGGCCCTGAACACTGAAGCTTTCTCT.